The clone carrying this T cell receptor beta chain was observed at least ten times. Its antigen is currently unknown. These data come from a study of T cell repertoires in cytomegalovirus infection. Study-wide results and limits: What dominated the ex vivo response were HLA-C-restricted CMV-specific TCR beta clonotypes.

TCRdb reprocessed the reads with MiXCR, giving one entry per CDR3 protein. The sample holds 76,000 or so distinct CDR3 sequences, 3.7% seen once. The CDR3 consists of 11 residues. Germline V CDR1 and CDR2: DFQATT, SNEGSKA (reference sequence). The TCR sequence derives from a human donor in good health (CMV status not recorded). Some clones in this sample may be carry-over from other donors' samples. The specimen sequenced was PBMCs. The V gene is TRBV20-1, the J gene TRBJ2-4, with TRBD2 identical over 7 bases. DNA for the CDR3: TGCAGGGGGGGGTCTGGGAACATTCAGTACTTC. This gives the protein CRGGSGNIQYF.